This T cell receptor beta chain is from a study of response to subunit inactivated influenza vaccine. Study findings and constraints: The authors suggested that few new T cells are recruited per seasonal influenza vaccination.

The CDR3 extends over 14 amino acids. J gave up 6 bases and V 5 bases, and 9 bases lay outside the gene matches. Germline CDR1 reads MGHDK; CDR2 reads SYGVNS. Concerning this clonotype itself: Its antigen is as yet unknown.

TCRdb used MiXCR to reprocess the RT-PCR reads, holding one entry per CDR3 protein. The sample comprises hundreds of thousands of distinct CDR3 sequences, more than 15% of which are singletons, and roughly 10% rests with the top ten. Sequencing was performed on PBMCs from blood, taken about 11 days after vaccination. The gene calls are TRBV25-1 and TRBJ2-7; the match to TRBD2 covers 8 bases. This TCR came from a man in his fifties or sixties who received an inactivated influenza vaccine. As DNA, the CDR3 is TGTGCCAGCAGTCCCCAGACTAGCGTAAGCGAGCAGTACTTC. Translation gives CASSPQTSVSEQYF.